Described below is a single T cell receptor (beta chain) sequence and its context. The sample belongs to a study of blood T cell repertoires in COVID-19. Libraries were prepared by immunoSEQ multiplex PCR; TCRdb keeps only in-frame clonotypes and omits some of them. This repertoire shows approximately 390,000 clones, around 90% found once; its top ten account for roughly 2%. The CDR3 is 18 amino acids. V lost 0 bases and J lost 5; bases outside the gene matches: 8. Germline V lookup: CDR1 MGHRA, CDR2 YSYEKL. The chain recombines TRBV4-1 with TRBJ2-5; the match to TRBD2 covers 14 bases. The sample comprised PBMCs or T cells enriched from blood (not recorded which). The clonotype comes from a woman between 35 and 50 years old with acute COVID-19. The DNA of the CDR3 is TGCGCCAGCAGCCAAGAAAGAGGACTAGCGGGGGGTTTCGAGACCCAGTACTTC. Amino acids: CASSQERGLAGGFETQYF.